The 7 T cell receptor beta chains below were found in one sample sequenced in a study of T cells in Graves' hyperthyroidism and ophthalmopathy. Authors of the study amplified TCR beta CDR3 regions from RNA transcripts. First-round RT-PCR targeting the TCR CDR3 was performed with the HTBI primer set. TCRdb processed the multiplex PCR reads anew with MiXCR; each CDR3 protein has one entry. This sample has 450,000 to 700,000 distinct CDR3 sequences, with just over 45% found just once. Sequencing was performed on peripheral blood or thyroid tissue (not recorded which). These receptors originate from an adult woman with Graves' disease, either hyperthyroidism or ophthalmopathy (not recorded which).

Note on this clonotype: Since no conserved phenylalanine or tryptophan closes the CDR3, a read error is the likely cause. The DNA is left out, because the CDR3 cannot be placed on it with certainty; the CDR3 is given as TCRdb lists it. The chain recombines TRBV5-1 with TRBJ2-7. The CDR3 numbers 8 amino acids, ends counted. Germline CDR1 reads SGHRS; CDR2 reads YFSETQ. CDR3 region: CASSLVGS.

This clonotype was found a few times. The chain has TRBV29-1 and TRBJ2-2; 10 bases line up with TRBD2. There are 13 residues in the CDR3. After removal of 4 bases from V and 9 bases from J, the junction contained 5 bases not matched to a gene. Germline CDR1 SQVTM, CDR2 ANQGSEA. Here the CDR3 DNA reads TGCAGCGTTGTACTAGCGGGAAACCGGGAGCTGTTTTTT. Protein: CSVVLAGNRELFF.

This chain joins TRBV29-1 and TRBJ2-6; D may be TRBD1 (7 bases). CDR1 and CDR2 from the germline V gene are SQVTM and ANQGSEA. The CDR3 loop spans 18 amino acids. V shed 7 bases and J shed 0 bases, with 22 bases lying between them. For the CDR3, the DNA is TGCAGCGCCGGGGGCCGGGACAGAGTTCTCTCTGGGGCCAACGTCCTGACTTTC. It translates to CSAGGRDRVLSGANVLTF.

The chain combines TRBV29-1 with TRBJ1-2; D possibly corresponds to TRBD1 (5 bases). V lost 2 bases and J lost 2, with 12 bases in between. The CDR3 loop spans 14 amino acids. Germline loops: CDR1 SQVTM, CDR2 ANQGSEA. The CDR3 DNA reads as TGCAGCGTTGAATCCCGGAACAGGAACTATGGCTACACCTTC. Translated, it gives CSVESRNRNYGYTF. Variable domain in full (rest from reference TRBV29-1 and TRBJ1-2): SAVISQKPSRDICQRGTSLTIQCQVDSQVTMMFWYRQQPGQSLTLIATANQGSEATYESGFVIDKFPISRPNLTFSTLTVSNMSPEDSSIYLCSVESRNRNYGYTFGSGTRLTVV.

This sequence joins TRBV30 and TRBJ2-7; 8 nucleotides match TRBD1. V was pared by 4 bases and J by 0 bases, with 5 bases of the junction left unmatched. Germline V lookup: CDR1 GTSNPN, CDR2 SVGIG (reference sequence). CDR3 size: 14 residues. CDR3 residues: CAWKDRVRSYEQYF. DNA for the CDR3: TGTGCCTGGAAGGACAGGGTTCGCTCCTACGAGCAGTACTTC.

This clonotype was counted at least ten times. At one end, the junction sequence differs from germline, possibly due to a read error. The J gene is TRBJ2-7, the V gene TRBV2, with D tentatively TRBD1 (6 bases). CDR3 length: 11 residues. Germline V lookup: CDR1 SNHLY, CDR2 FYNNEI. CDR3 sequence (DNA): TGTGCCAGCAGTGAAGGACAGGTTCGGGACTTC. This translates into CASSEGQVRDF. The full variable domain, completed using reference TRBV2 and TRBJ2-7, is EPEVTQTPSHQVTQMGQEVILRCVPISNHLYFYWYRQILGQKVEFLVSFYNNEISEKSEIFDDQFSVERPDGSNFTLKIRSTKLEDSAMYFCASSEGQVRDFGPGTRLTVT.

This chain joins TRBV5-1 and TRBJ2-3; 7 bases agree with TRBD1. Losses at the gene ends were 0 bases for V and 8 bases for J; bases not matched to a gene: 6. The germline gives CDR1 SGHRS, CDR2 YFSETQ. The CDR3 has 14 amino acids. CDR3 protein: CASSLVQGKSTQYF. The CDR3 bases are TGCGCCAGCAGCTTGGTACAGGGGAAGAGTACGCAGTATTTT.